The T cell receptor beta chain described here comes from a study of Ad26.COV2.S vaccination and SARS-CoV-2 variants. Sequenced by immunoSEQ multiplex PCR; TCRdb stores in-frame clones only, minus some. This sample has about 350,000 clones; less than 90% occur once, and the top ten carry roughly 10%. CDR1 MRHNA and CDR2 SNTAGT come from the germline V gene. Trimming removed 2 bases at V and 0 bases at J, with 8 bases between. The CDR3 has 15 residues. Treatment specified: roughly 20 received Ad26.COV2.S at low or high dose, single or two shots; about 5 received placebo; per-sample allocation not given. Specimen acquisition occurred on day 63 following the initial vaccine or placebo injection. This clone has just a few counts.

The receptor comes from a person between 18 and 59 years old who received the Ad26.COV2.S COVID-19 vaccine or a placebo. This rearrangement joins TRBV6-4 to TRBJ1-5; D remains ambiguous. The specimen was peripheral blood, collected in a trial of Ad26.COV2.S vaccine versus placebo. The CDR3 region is CASSDRADSNQPQHF. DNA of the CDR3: TGTGCCAGCAGTGACAGAGCCGATAGCAATCAGCCCCAGCATTTT.